The subject of this entry is one TCR beta chain. Its antigen is still unknown. This entry is derived from a study of T cell responses to AZD1222 COVID-19 vaccine. Points from the study as a whole: The peak T cell response came first, and repertoires were sampled only after it. Spike-wide vaccine-associated CD4 TCRs dominated at 160-218 and 743-854. Donors skewed white British and female; clonal diversity was possibly underestimated.

The CDR3 sequence is 16 residues long. In germline, CDR1 is SGDLS, CDR2 YYNGEE. Trimming shortened V by 0 bases and J by 0 bases, and 11 bases separated the two germline ends. Analysis merged second doses at about 4 or about 12 weeks. TCRdb's table, derived via immunoSEQ multiplex PCR, lists solely in-frame clones and lacks some. The repertoire holds around 100,000 clones, with approximately 89% as singletons. The sequencing here drew on peripheral blood, taken 28 days after the second AZD1222 dose. The TCR originated in an adult who received the AZD1222 COVID-19 vaccine. The rearrangement joins TRBV9 to TRBJ2-3, with a tentative D call TRBD2 (5 bases). CDR3 nucleotides: TGTGCCAGCAGCGTAGGGACTTCCCAGAGCACAGATACGCAGTATTTT. It is translated as CASSVGTSQSTDTQYF.